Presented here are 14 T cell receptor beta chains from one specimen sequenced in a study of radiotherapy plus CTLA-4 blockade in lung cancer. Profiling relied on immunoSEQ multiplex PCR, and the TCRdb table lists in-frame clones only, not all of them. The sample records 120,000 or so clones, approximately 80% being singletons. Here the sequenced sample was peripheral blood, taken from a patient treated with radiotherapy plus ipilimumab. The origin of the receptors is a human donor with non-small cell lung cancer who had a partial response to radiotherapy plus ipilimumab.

CDR3 in DNA: TGTGCCAGCAGCCCCAGGGGAACTGAAGCTTTCTTT. It yields the protein CASSPRGTEAFF. The chain combines TRBV9 with TRBJ1-1; D is possibly TRBD1 (6 bases). Germline CDR1 and CDR2: SGDLS and YYNGEE. Deletions cut 4 bases from V and 5 bases from J, with 9 bases between. CDR3 length equals 12 residues.

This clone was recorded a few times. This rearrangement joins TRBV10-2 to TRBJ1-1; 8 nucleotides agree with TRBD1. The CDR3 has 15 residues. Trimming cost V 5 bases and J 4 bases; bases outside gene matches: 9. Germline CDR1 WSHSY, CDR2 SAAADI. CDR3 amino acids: CASSPLFGQGTEAFF. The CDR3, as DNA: TGCGCCAGCAGTCCTTTATTTGGACAGGGCACTGAAGCTTTCTTT.

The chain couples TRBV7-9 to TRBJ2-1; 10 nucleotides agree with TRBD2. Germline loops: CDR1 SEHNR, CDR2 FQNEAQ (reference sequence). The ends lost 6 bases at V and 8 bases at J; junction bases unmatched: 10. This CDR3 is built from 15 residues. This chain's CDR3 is CASSSPSGRRDEQFF. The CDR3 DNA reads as TGTGCCAGCAGTTCTCCTAGCGGGAGAAGAGATGAGCAGTTCTTC.

CDR3: CASSLDRDPMIDSDTQYF. The DNA for the CDR3 is TGTGCCAGCAGCTTGGACAGGGATCCAATGATAGATTCAGATACGCAGTATTTT. The chain employs TRBV5-4 and TRBJ2-3; D is perhaps TRBD1 (6 bases). Germline values: CDR1 SGHNT, CDR2 YYREEE (reference sequence). The V and J ends lost 0 bases and 4 bases respectively, with 21 bases between them. The CDR3 sequence is 18 residues long.

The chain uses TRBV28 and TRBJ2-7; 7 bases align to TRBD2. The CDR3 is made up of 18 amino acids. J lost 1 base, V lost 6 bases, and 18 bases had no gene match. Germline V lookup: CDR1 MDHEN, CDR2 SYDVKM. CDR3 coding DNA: TGTGCCAGCAGCTTGCCTCTCGGACGATGGGGACTATCCTACGAGCAGTACTTC. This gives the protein CASSLPLGRWGLSYEQYF. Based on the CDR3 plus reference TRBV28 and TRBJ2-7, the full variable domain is DVKVTQSSRYLVKRTGEKVFLECVQDMDHENMFWYRQDPGLGLRLIYFSYDVKMKEKGDIPEGYSVSREKKERFSLILESASTNQTSMYLCASSLPLGRWGLSYEQYFGPGTRLTVT.

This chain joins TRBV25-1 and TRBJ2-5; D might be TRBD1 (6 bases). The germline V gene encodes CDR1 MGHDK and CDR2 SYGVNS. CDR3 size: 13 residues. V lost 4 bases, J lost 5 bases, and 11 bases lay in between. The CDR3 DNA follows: TGTGCCAGCAGTGTCAGGGGTGGGGAGACCCAGTACTTC. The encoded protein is CASSVRGGETQYF.

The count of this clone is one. CDR3 loop: CASSSGQGATMNTEAFF. Here the CDR3 DNA reads TGCGCCAGCAGCAGCGGACAGGGGGCTACTATGAACACTGAAGCTTTCTTT. The V and J genes are TRBV5-1 and TRBJ1-1, with 11 positions matching TRBD1. This CDR3 region has 17 residues. Per the germline V gene, CDR1 is SGHRS and CDR2 is YFSETQ. Trimming at V came to 4 bases and at J to 0 bases, leaving 8 bases not matched to a gene.

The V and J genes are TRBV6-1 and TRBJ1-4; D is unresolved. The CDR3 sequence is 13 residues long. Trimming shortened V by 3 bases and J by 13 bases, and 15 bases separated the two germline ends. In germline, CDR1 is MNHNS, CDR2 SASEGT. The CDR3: CASSDDGLGGLFF. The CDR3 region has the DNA TGTGCCAGCAGTGATGACGGTTTAGGAGGACTGTTTTTT.

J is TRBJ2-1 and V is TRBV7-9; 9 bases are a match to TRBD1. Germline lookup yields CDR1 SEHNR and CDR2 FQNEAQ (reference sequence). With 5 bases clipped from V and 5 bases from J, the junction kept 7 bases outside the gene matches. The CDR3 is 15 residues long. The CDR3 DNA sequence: TGTGCCAGCAGCCTGACCGGGACAGGGAACAATGAGCAGTTCTTC. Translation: CASSLTGTGNNEQFF.

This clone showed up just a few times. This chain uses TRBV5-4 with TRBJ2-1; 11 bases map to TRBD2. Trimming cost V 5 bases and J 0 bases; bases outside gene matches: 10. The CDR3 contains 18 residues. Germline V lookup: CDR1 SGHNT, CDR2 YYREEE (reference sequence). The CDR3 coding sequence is TGTGCCAGCAGTCCCGGGACTAGCGGTTTTAGCTCCTACAATGAGCAGTTCTTC. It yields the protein CASSPGTSGFSSYNEQFF.

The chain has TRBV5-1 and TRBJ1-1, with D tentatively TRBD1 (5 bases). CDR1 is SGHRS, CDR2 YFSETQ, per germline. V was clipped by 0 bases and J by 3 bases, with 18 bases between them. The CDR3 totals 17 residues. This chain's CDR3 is CASSLDLFGGWDTEAFF. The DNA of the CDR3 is TGCGCCAGCAGCTTGGACCTTTTTGGGGGGTGGGACACTGAAGCTTTCTTT.

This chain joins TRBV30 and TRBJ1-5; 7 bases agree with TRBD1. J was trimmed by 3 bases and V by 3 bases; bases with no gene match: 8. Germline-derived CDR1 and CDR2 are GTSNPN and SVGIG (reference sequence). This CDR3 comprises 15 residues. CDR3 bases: TGTGCCTGGAGCCCCCGGCAGGGGGTCAATCAGCCCCAGCATTTT. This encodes CAWSPRQGVNQPQHF.

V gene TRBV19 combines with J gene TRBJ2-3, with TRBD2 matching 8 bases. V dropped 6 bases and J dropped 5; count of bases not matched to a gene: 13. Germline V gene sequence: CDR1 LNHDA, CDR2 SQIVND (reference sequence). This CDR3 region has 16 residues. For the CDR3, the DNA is TGTGCCAGTAGCCTAAAGCGGGAGAGTTATGGAGATACGCAGTATTTT. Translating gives CASSLKRESYGDTQYF.

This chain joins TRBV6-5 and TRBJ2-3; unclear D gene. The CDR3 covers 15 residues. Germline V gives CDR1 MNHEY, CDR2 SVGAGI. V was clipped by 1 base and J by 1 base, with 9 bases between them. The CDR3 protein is CASSYLTQGTDTQYF. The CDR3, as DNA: TGTGCCAGCAGTTACTTGACCCAGGGCACAGATACGCAGTATTTT.